Listed below are T cell receptor beta chains from one sample, sequenced in a study of breast tumors, draining lymph nodes, adjacent tissues. TCRdb processed the multiplex PCR reads anew with MiXCR; each CDR3 protein has one entry. The sample consists of roughly 86,000 distinct CDR3 sequences, 15% to 20% of them appearing once. What was sequenced was axillary lymph node tissue. The receptors stem from a female donor with breast cancer. Some clones in this sample may be carry-over from other donors' samples. Each CDR3 is given with its conserved first and last residue. The order of the fields is J gene, clone size, V gene, D gene, CDR3 length, CDR3 protein, CDR3 DNA. The D gene is left open where the match is weak. Clone size is shown for a subset of rows, as once, few, many or a class of expanded clone.

J gene: TRBJ1-6; clone size: many; V gene: TRBV5-1; D gene: -; CDR3 length: 14; CDR3 protein: CASSALVSNSPLHF; CDR3 DNA: TGCGCCAGCAGCGCACTGGTCAGCAATTCACCCCTCCACTTT
J gene: TRBJ2-2; clone size: many; V gene: TRBV6-6; D gene: TRBD2; CDR3 length: 16; CDR3 protein: CASSLLAGGPTGELFF; CDR3 DNA: TGTGCCAGCAGTCTACTAGCGGGAGGGCCCACCGGGGAGCTGTTTTTT
J gene: TRBJ1-3; clone size: many; V gene: TRBV7-9; D gene: -; CDR3 length: 16; CDR3 protein: CASSLAGRDSGNTIYF; CDR3 DNA: TGTGCCAGCAGCTTAGCGGGACGCGACTCTGGAAACACCATATATTTT
J gene: TRBJ2-5; clone size: medium-sized; V gene: TRBV4-3; D gene: TRBD1; CDR3 length: 13; CDR3 protein: CASSRDRGETQYF; CDR3 DNA: TGCGCCAGCAGCCGTGACAGGGGAGAGACCCAGTACTTC
J gene: TRBJ2-5; clone size: few; V gene: TRBV6-2/TRBV6-3; D gene: TRBD2; CDR3 length: 13; CDR3 protein: CASRPSGQETQYF; CDR3 DNA: TGTGCCAGCAGGCCTAGCGGACAAGAGACCCAGTACTTC
J gene: TRBJ1-4; clone size: many; V gene: TRBV10-1; D gene: TRBD1; CDR3 length: 14; CDR3 protein: CASSPGTGNEKLFF; CDR3 DNA: TGCGCCAGCAGCCCCGGGACAGGGAATGAAAAACTGTTTTTT
J gene: TRBJ2-7; clone size: many; V gene: TRBV6-4; D gene: -; CDR3 length: 17; CDR3 protein: CASSEVLRRVQPYEQYF; CDR3 DNA: TGTGCCAGCAGTGAGGTTTTACGCAGGGTTCAGCCCTACGAGCAGTACTTC
J gene: TRBJ2-2; clone size: few; V gene: TRBV7-2; D gene: TRBD2; CDR3 length: 17; CDR3 protein: CASSLRRTSGSTGELFF; CDR3 DNA: TGTGCCAGCAGCTTAAGGCGGACTAGCGGGAGTACCGGGGAGCTGTTTTTT
J gene: TRBJ1-6; clone size: many; V gene: TRBV7-6; D gene: -; CDR3 length: 15; CDR3 protein: CASSLYPGDNSPLHF; CDR3 DNA: TGTGCCAGCAGCTTATATCCAGGGGACAATTCACCCCTCCACTTT
J gene: TRBJ1-1; clone size: -; V gene: TRBV30; D gene: TRBD1; CDR3 length: 12; CDR3 protein: CARRQGNTEAFF; CDR3 DNA: TGTGCCCGAAGACAGGGGAACACTGAAGCTTTCTTT
J gene: TRBJ2-7; clone size: many; V gene: TRBV27; D gene: -; CDR3 length: 11; CDR3 protein: CASSWHGEQYF; CDR3 DNA: TGTGCCAGCAGTTGGCACGGCGAGCAGTACTTC
J gene: TRBJ2-7; clone size: -; V gene: TRBV9; D gene: TRBD1; CDR3 length: 15; CDR3 protein: CASSVGTGAFYEQYF; CDR3 DNA: TGTGCCAGCAGCGTCGGGACAGGGGCCTTCTACGAGCAGTACTTC
J gene: TRBJ2-7; clone size: many; V gene: TRBV10-2; D gene: TRBD1; CDR3 length: 11; CDR3 protein: CASRQGGEQYF; CDR3 DNA: TGCGCCAGCAGACAGGGGGGCGAGCAGTACTTC
J gene: TRBJ2-2; clone size: many; V gene: TRBV20-1; D gene: TRBD2; CDR3 length: 15; CDR3 protein: CSARKAGRGPGELFF; CDR3 DNA: TGCAGTGCTAGAAAAGCGGGACGAGGCCCCGGGGAGCTGTTTTTT
J gene: TRBJ1-4; clone size: many; V gene: TRBV5-1; D gene: TRBD1; CDR3 length: 16; CDR3 protein: CASSLEGTGLGEKLFF; CDR3 DNA: TGCGCCAGCAGCTTAGAGGGGACAGGCCTTGGGGAAAAACTGTTTTTT
J gene: TRBJ2-1; clone size: many; V gene: TRBV12-3/TRBV12-4; D gene: TRBD2; CDR3 length: 14; CDR3 protein: CASSLTSGSNEQFF; CDR3 DNA: TGTGCCAGCAGTTTGACTAGCGGGAGCAATGAGCAGTTCTTC
J gene: TRBJ2-6; clone size: many; V gene: TRBV19; D gene: -; CDR3 length: 15; CDR3 protein: CASRKDHSGANVLTF; CDR3 DNA: TGTGCCAGTAGAAAGGACCACTCTGGGGCCAACGTCCTGACTTTC
J gene: TRBJ2-1; clone size: few; V gene: TRBV9; D gene: TRBD2; CDR3 length: 15; CDR3 protein: CASSSGGASYNEQFF; CDR3 DNA: TGTGCCAGCAGTAGCGGGGGGGCTTCTTACAATGAGCAGTTCTTC
J gene: TRBJ2-7; clone size: many; V gene: TRBV7-9; D gene: -; CDR3 length: 12; CDR3 protein: CATAGRSYEQYF; CDR3 DNA: TGTGCCACCGCGGGCCGCTCCTACGAGCAGTACTTC
J gene: TRBJ2-3; clone size: many; V gene: TRBV6-2/TRBV6-3; D gene: -; CDR3 length: 15; CDR3 protein: CASSYGGTTTDTQYF; CDR3 DNA: TGTGCCAGCAGTTACGGGGGCACAACCACAGATACGCAGTATTTT
J gene: TRBJ2-2; clone size: many; V gene: TRBV4-1; D gene: TRBD1; CDR3 length: 14; CDR3 protein: CASQGAWSTGELFF; CDR3 DNA: TGCGCCAGCCAGGGGGCTTGGAGCACCGGGGAGCTGTTTTTT
J gene: TRBJ2-7; clone size: few; V gene: TRBV3-1; D gene: TRBD2; CDR3 length: 18; CDR3 protein: CASSRERPGTSHTYEQYF; CDR3 DNA: TGTGCCAGCAGCAGAGAACGACCTGGGACTAGCCATACCTACGAGCAGTACTTC
J gene: TRBJ1-3; clone size: many; V gene: TRBV4-2; D gene: TRBD1; CDR3 length: 16; CDR3 protein: CASSQDDRGLGNTIYF; CDR3 DNA: TGTGCCAGCAGCCAAGACGACAGGGGGCTAGGAAACACCATATATTTT
J gene: TRBJ2-5; clone size: many; V gene: TRBV19; D gene: -; CDR3 length: 14; CDR3 protein: CASSIYWGKETQYF; CDR3 DNA: TGTGCCAGTAGTATTTATTGGGGTAAAGAGACCCAGTACTTC
J gene: TRBJ2-3; clone size: few; V gene: TRBV28; D gene: TRBD2; CDR3 length: 16; CDR3 protein: CASSLGGVSGTDTQYF; CDR3 DNA: TGTGCCAGCAGTTTGGGGGGGGTCTCCGGCACAGATACGCAGTATTTT
J gene: TRBJ2-1; clone size: many; V gene: TRBV29-1; D gene: -; CDR3 length: 11; CDR3 protein: CSAMDWKEQFF; CDR3 DNA: TGCAGCGCCATGGACTGGAAGGAGCAGTTCTTC
J gene: TRBJ2-2; clone size: few; V gene: TRBV6-2/TRBV6-3; D gene: -; CDR3 length: 16; CDR3 protein: CASSPSGTRNTGELFF; CDR3 DNA: TGTGCCAGCTCACCTTCCGGGACAAGGAACACCGGGGAGCTGTTTTTT
J gene: TRBJ2-3; clone size: many; V gene: TRBV9; D gene: -; CDR3 length: 15; CDR3 protein: CASSVAVTTTDTQYF; CDR3 DNA: TGTGCCAGCAGCGTAGCCGTTACAACCACAGATACGCAGTATTTT
J gene: TRBJ1-5; clone size: many; V gene: TRBV19; D gene: -; CDR3 length: 12; CDR3 protein: CASSIGDQPQHF; CDR3 DNA: TGTGCCAGTAGTATAGGGGATCAGCCCCAGCATTTT
J gene: TRBJ2-3; clone size: many; V gene: TRBV7-3; D gene: -; CDR3 length: 18; CDR3 protein: CASSPRGGGGYRTDTQYF; CDR3 DNA: TGTGCCAGCAGCCCTCGGGGAGGGGGGGGCTATCGGACAGATACGCAGTATTTT
J gene: TRBJ2-1; clone size: many; V gene: TRBV7-2; D gene: TRBD2; CDR3 length: 16; CDR3 protein: CASSLRSAGVANEQFF; CDR3 DNA: TGTGCCAGCAGCTTACGATCGGCGGGAGTGGCCAATGAGCAGTTCTTC
J gene: TRBJ1-3; clone size: many; V gene: TRBV7-2; D gene: TRBD1; CDR3 length: 17; CDR3 protein: CASSKVTGDQPGNTIYF; CDR3 DNA: TGTGCCAGCAGCAAAGTGACAGGGGATCAGCCTGGAAACACCATATATTTT
J gene: TRBJ2-3; clone size: many; V gene: TRBV7-2; D gene: TRBD1; CDR3 length: 17; CDR3 protein: CASSLGLGQGTPDTQYF; CDR3 DNA: TGTGCCAGCAGCTTGGGTTTGGGACAGGGGACCCCCGATACGCAGTATTTT
J gene: TRBJ2-3; clone size: many; V gene: TRBV11-2; D gene: TRBD2; CDR3 length: 16; CDR3 protein: CASSLQGGRSTDTQYF; CDR3 DNA: TGTGCCAGCAGCTTACAGGGAGGGAGGAGCACAGATACGCAGTATTTT
J gene: TRBJ2-2; clone size: many; V gene: TRBV6-1; D gene: -; CDR3 length: 14; CDR3 protein: CASSDRGVTGELFF; CDR3 DNA: TGTGCCAGCAGTGACAGGGGGGTCACCGGGGAGCTGTTTTTT
J gene: TRBJ1-6; clone size: many; V gene: TRBV20-1; D gene: -; CDR3 length: 12; CDR3 protein: CSARVANSPLHF; CDR3 DNA: TGCAGTGCCAGAGTCGCAAATTCACCCCTCCACTTT
J gene: TRBJ2-2; clone size: many; V gene: TRBV2; D gene: -; CDR3 length: 20; CDR3 protein: CASRTGTRLGTRLENGELFF; CDR3 DNA: TGTGCCAGCAGGACCGGGACCCGACTTGGGACCCGTCTTGAGAACGGGGAGCTGTTTTTT
J gene: TRBJ1-4; clone size: many; V gene: TRBV9; D gene: TRBD1; CDR3 length: 16; CDR3 protein: CASSQQGTGRGEKLFF; CDR3 DNA: TGTGCCAGCAGCCAACAAGGGACAGGTAGAGGGGAAAAACTGTTTTTT
J gene: TRBJ2-1; clone size: many; V gene: TRBV7-6; D gene: TRBD2; CDR3 length: 13; CDR3 protein: CASSLETSVEQFF; CDR3 DNA: TGTGCCAGCAGCTTAGAGACTAGCGTTGAGCAGTTCTTC
J gene: TRBJ1-4; clone size: many; V gene: TRBV7-9; D gene: -; CDR3 length: 17; CDR3 protein: CASSGGVDSTTNEKLFF; CDR3 DNA: TGTGCCAGCAGCGGGGGGGTGGACAGTACAACTAATGAAAAACTGTTTTTT
J gene: TRBJ2-2; clone size: -; V gene: TRBV30; D gene: -; CDR3 length: 16; CDR3 protein: CAWSRSGTSNTGELFF; CDR3 DNA: TGTGCCTGGAGCAGATCAGGGACTTCTAACACCGGGGAGCTGTTTTTT
J gene: TRBJ2-7; clone size: many; V gene: TRBV6-2/TRBV6-3; D gene: -; CDR3 length: 14; CDR3 protein: CASSYWGMNYEQYF; CDR3 DNA: TGTGCCAGCAGTTACTGGGGGATGAACTACGAGCAGTACTTC
J gene: TRBJ1-2; clone size: many; V gene: TRBV6-5; D gene: TRBD1; CDR3 length: 15; CDR3 protein: CASSSTGDANYGYTF; CDR3 DNA: TGTGCCAGCAGTTCCACAGGGGACGCTAACTATGGCTACACCTTC
J gene: TRBJ2-7; clone size: many; V gene: TRBV2; D gene: -; CDR3 length: 12; CDR3 protein: CASSVNKYEQYF; CDR3 DNA: TGTGCCAGCAGTGTTAATAAATACGAGCAGTACTTC
J gene: TRBJ2-1; clone size: many; V gene: TRBV10-1; D gene: TRBD2; CDR3 length: 19; CDR3 protein: CASSEGTSGAHGSYNEQFF; CDR3 DNA: TGCGCCAGCAGTGAGGGGACTAGCGGGGCTCATGGGTCCTACAATGAGCAGTTCTTC
J gene: TRBJ2-1; clone size: many; V gene: TRBV12-3/TRBV12-4; D gene: TRBD2; CDR3 length: 17; CDR3 protein: CASSGLGRTGGWNEQFF; CDR3 DNA: TGTGCCAGCAGCGGACTAGGCAGGACCGGGGGTTGGAATGAGCAGTTCTTC
J gene: TRBJ2-7; clone size: many; V gene: TRBV7-2; D gene: -; CDR3 length: 13; CDR3 protein: CASSLVAGHEQYF; CDR3 DNA: TGTGCCAGCAGCTTAGTGGCGGGACACGAGCAGTACTTC
J gene: TRBJ2-7; clone size: many; V gene: TRBV7-9; D gene: TRBD1; CDR3 length: 14; CDR3 protein: CASSHGTGRYEQYF; CDR3 DNA: TGTGCCAGCAGCCATGGGACAGGGAGGTACGAGCAGTACTTC
J gene: TRBJ2-4; clone size: few; V gene: TRBV7-2; D gene: TRBD1; CDR3 length: 16; CDR3 protein: CASSLHAGGSGNIQYF; CDR3 DNA: TGTGCCAGCAGCTTACATGCAGGGGGCTCGGGGAACATTCAGTACTTC
J gene: TRBJ2-1; clone size: few; V gene: TRBV11-2; D gene: -; CDR3 length: 16; CDR3 protein: CASSLRADASYNEQFF; CDR3 DNA: TGTGCCAGCAGCTTAAGAGCGGACGCTTCCTACAATGAGCAGTTCTTC
J gene: TRBJ2-7; clone size: many; V gene: TRBV20-1; D gene: -; CDR3 length: 12; CDR3 protein: CSARVNSYEQYF; CDR3 DNA: TGCAGTGCCAGAGTTAACTCCTACGAGCAGTACTTC
J gene: TRBJ1-2; clone size: many; V gene: TRBV10-3; D gene: TRBD1; CDR3 length: 14; CDR3 protein: CAISESGQGYGYTF; CDR3 DNA: TGTGCCATCAGTGAGTCAGGACAGGGTTATGGCTACACCTTC
J gene: TRBJ1-6; clone size: many; V gene: TRBV20-1; D gene: -; CDR3 length: 13; CDR3 protein: CSARDVNNSPLHF; CDR3 DNA: TGCAGTGCTAGAGACGTGAATAATTCACCCCTCCACTTT
J gene: TRBJ2-1; clone size: many; V gene: TRBV5-1; D gene: TRBD2; CDR3 length: 16; CDR3 protein: CASSSSGTSGNYEQFF; CDR3 DNA: TGCGCCAGCAGCTCCTCCGGGACTAGCGGGAACTATGAGCAGTTCTTC
J gene: TRBJ2-5; clone size: many; V gene: TRBV12-3/TRBV12-4; D gene: -; CDR3 length: 13; CDR3 protein: CASTRTARETQYF; CDR3 DNA: TGTGCCAGCACCAGGACAGCCCGGGAGACCCAGTACTTC
J gene: TRBJ1-2; clone size: many; V gene: TRBV24-1; D gene: -; CDR3 length: 13; CDR3 protein: CATSDAGKDGYTF; CDR3 DNA: TGTGCCACCAGTGATGCAGGGAAGGATGGCTACACCTTC
J gene: TRBJ2-3; clone size: -; V gene: TRBV27; D gene: TRBD2; CDR3 length: 16; CDR3 protein: CASSLSRAGVTDTQYF; CDR3 DNA: TGTGCCAGCAGTTTATCGAGAGCGGGAGTCACAGATACGCAGTATTTT
J gene: TRBJ2-1; clone size: many; V gene: TRBV12-3/TRBV12-4; D gene: -; CDR3 length: 15; CDR3 protein: CASSLISPSYNEQFF; CDR3 DNA: TGTGCCAGCAGTTTAATTTCACCCTCCTACAATGAGCAGTTCTTC
J gene: TRBJ1-2; clone size: many; V gene: TRBV10-3; D gene: TRBD1; CDR3 length: 15; CDR3 protein: CAMRGEQGDNYGYTF; CDR3 DNA: TGTGCCATGAGGGGGGAACAGGGGGATAACTATGGCTACACCTTC
J gene: TRBJ1-4; clone size: many; V gene: TRBV11-2; D gene: -; CDR3 length: 14; CDR3 protein: CASSFVQLNEKLFF; CDR3 DNA: TGTGCCAGCAGCTTTGTGCAGCTTAATGAAAAACTGTTTTTT